This T cell receptor beta chain was captured in a study of cytomegalovirus exposure and HLA in healthy donors. The primer mix had 60 Vbeta and 13 Jbeta primers. Libraries were prepared by immunoSEQ multiplex PCR; TCRdb keeps only in-frame clonotypes and omits some of them. The sample shows roughly 150,000 clones, around 78% of them seen only once. Note on this clone: As yet, its antigen is unknown.

There were likely unrecorded immune exposures, though donors were nominally healthy when sampled. V dropped 7 bases and J dropped 9; count of bases not matched to a gene: 18. Looked up from germline, CDR1 is SQVTM and CDR2 is ANQGSEA. The CDR3 is 15 residues long. Study-level results: Earlier analysis yielded a pattern in which most TCR beta V segments were productive about 90% or about 30% of the time. Donors belonging to an Asian-associated ancestry cluster reportedly showed fewer N-insertions in productive TCRs than the roughly 700-donor mean, according to what a later analysis found. HLA restriction was apparent for most CMV-associated TCR beta chains in a later analysis.

This clonotype was obtained from a woman between 40 and 50 years old in good health and CMV-seronegative. Sequenced material: PBMCs. This rearrangement joins TRBV29-1 to TRBJ2-1; TRBD2 matches at 7 bases. The CDR3 reads CSGGDYHSASGEQFF. The CDR3 coding sequence is TGCAGCGGGGGGGACTACCACTCCGCTTCAGGTGAGCAGTTCTTC.